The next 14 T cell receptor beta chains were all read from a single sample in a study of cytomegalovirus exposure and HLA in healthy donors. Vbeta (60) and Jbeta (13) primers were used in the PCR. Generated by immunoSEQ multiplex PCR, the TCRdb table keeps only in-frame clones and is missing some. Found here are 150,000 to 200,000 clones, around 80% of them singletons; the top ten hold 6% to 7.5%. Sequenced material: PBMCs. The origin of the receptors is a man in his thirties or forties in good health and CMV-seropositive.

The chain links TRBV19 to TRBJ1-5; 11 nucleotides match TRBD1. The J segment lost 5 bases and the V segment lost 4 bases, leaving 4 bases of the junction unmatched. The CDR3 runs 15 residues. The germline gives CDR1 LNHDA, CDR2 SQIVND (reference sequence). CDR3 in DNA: TGTGCCAGTAGTAAAGGACAGGGGGCCTATCAGCCCCAGCATTTT. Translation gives CASSKGQGAYQPQHF.

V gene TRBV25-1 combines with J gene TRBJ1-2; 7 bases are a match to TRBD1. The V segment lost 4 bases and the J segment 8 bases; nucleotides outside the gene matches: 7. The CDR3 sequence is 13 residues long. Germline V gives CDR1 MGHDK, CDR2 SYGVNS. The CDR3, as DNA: TGTGCCAGCAGTGGACGACAGGGTGGGGGCTACACCTTC. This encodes CASSGRQGGGYTF.

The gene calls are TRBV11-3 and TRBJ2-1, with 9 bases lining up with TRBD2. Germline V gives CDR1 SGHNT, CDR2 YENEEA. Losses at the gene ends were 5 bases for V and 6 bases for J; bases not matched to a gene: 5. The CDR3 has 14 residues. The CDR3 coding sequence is TGTGCCAGCAGCCCCGGACTAGCGTCCAATGAGCAGTTCTTC. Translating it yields CASSPGLASNEQFF.

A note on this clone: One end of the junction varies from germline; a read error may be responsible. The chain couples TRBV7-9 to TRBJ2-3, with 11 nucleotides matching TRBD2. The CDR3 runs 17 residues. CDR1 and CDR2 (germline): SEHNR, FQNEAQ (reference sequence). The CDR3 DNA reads TGTTCCAGCAGCTCCCTTCGACTAGCGGGGTCTGCGGATACGCAGTATTTT. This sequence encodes CSSSSLRLAGSADTQYF.

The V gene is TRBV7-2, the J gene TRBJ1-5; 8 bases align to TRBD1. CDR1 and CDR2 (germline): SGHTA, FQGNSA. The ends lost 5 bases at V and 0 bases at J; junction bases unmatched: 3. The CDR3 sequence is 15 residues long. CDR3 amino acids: CASSLTGVSNQPQHF. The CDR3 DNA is TGTGCCAGCAGCCTGACAGGGGTTAGCAATCAGCCCCAGCATTTT.

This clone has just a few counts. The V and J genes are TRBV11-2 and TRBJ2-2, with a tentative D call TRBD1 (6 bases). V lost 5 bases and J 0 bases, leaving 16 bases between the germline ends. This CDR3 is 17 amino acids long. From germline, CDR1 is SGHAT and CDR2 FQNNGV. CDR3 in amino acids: CASSPTDRTPNTGELFF. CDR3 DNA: TGTGCCAGCAGCCCCACAGACAGGACCCCGAACACCGGGGAGCTGTTTTTT.

CDR3 nucleotides: TGTGCCAGCAGCAGGATACCACAGGGGGCCGGGGAGCTGTTTTTT. This gives the protein CASSRIPQGAGELFF. V usage is TRBV28 and J usage is TRBJ2-2; 8 nucleotides align to TRBD1. Germline V gene data show CDR1 as MDHEN and CDR2 as SYDVKM. J gave up 6 bases and V 6 bases, and 9 bases lay outside the gene matches. The CDR3 sequence is 15 residues long. The full variable domain, with the rest looked up from reference TRBV28 and TRBJ2-2, is DVKVTQSSRYLVKRTGEKVFLECVQDMDHENMFWYRQDPGLGLRLIYFSYDVKMKEKGDIPEGYSVSREKKERFSLILESASTNQTSMYLCASSRIPQGAGELFFGEGSRLTVL.

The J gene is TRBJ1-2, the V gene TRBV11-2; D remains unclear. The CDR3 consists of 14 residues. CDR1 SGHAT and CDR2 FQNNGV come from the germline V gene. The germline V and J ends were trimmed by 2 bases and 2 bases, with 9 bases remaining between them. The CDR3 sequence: CASSLSPRNYGYTF. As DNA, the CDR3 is TGTGCCAGCAGCTTATCTCCGCGGAACTATGGCTACACCTTC.

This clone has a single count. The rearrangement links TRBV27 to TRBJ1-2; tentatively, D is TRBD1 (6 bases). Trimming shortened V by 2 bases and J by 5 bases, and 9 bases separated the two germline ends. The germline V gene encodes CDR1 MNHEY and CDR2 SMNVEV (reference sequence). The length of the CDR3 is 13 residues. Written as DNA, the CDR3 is TGTGCCAGCAGTTTAAGGGGGAAATATGGCTACACCTTC. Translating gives CASSLRGKYGYTF.

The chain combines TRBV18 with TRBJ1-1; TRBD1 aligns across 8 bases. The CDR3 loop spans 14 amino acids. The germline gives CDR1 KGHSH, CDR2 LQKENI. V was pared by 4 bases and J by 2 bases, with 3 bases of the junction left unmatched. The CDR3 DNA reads TGTGCCAGCTCACAAGGACAGGGAAACACTGAAGCTTTCTTT. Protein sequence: CASSQGQGNTEAFF. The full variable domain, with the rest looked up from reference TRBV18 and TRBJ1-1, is NAGVMQNPRHLVRRRGQEARLRCSPMKGHSHVYWYRQLPEEGLKFMVYLQKENIIDESGMPKERFSAEFPKEGPSILRIQQVVRGDSAAYFCASSQGQGNTEAFFGQGTRLTVV.

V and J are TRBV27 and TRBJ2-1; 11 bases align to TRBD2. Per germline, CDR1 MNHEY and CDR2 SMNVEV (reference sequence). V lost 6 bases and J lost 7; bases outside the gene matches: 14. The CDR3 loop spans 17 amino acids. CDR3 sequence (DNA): TGTGCCAGCAGCCCTTCTAGCGGGGGGCCTAATTTGAATGAGCAGTTCTTC. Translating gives CASSPSSGGPNLNEQFF.

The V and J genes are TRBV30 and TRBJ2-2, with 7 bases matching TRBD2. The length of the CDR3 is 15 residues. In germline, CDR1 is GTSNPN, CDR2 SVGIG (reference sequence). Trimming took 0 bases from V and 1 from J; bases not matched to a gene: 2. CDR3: CAWSVQRGNTGELFF. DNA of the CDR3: TGTGCCTGGAGTGTACAGCGGGGGAACACCGGGGAGCTGTTTTTT.

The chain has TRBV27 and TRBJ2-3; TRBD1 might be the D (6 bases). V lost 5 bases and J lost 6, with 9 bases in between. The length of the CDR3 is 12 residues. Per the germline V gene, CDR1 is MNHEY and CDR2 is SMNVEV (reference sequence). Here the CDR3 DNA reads TGTGCCAGCAGTCAAAGGGGGGATACGCAGTATTTT. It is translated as CASSQRGDTQYF.

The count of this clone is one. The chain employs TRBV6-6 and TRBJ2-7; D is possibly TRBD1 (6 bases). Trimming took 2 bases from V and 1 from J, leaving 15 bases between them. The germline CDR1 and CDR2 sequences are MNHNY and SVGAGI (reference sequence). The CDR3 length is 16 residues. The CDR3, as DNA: TGTGCCAGCAGTTACCCGATAGGGGGTGGGTCCTACGAGCAGTACTTC. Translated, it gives CASSYPIGGGSYEQYF.